A selection of T cell receptor beta chains follows, all from one sample in a study of blood T cell repertoires in COVID-19. Libraries were prepared by immunoSEQ multiplex PCR; TCRdb keeps only in-frame clonotypes and omits some of them. The profile shows 80,000 to 130,000 clones, roughly 92% of them singletons. The sequenced sample was peripheral blood. These receptors all stem from a man in his 70s with acute or convalescent COVID-19. CDR3s include the opening cysteine and the closing phenylalanine or tryptophan. The D gene is left open where the match is weak. Only part of the rows carry a size: once, few, many, or a class if the clone is expanded.

d_gene: TRBD1
j_gene: TRBJ1-1
abundance: NA
v_gene: TRBV19
CDR3aa: CASLRDRVNTEAFF
CDR3nt: TGTGCCAGTCTAAGGGACAGGGTGAACACTGAAGCTTTCTTT

d_gene: NA
j_gene: TRBJ1-4
abundance: once
v_gene: TRBV7-9
CDR3aa: CASSLGVQGTNEKLFF
CDR3nt: TGTGCCAGCAGCTTAGGAGTACAGGGAACTAATGAAAAACTGTTTTTT

d_gene: NA
j_gene: TRBJ2-3
abundance: NA
v_gene: TRBV5-1
CDR3aa: CASSFAIRSSTDTQYF
CDR3nt: TGCGCCAGCAGCTTTGCGATAAGATCTAGCACAGATACGCAGTATTTT

d_gene: NA
j_gene: TRBJ1-1
abundance: once
v_gene: TRBV20-1
CDR3aa: CSAPMNTEAFF
CDR3nt: TGCAGTGCTCCAATGAACACTGAAGCTTTCTTT

d_gene: NA
j_gene: TRBJ1-5
abundance: once
v_gene: TRBV27
CDR3aa: CATEQGYSNQPQHF
CDR3nt: TGTGCCACCGAACAGGGCTATAGCAATCAGCCCCAGCATTTT

d_gene: TRBD1
j_gene: TRBJ1-6
abundance: NA
v_gene: TRBV28
CDR3aa: CASSGGGTAVDTLHF
CDR3nt: TGTGCCAGCAGTGGGGGCGGGACAGCAGTTGATACCCTCCACTTT

d_gene: NA
j_gene: TRBJ2-7
abundance: NA
v_gene: TRBV4-1
CDR3aa: CASSQDLGGVAYEQYF
CDR3nt: TGCGCCAGCAGCCAAGACTTAGGGGGGGTTGCCTACGAGCAGTACTTC

d_gene: NA
j_gene: TRBJ1-1
abundance: NA
v_gene: TRBV19
CDR3aa: CASIGRRGGAEAFF
CDR3nt: TGTGCCAGTATAGGAAGAAGGGGAGGGGCTGAAGCTTTCTTT

d_gene: NA
j_gene: TRBJ2-7
abundance: NA
v_gene: TRBV19
CDR3aa: CASSISRDSEQYF
CDR3nt: TGTGCCAGTAGTATTTCCAGGGATTCCGAGCAGTACTTC

d_gene: TRBD2
j_gene: TRBJ2-7
abundance: NA
v_gene: TRBV3-1/TRBV3-2
CDR3aa: CASSPGLQVYEQYF
CDR3nt: TGTGCCAGCAGCCCGGGACTACAGGTCTACGAGCAGTACTTC

d_gene: NA
j_gene: TRBJ1-1
abundance: NA
v_gene: TRBV27
CDR3aa: CASSTRQETWNTEAFF
CDR3nt: TGTGCCAGCAGCACTAGACAGGAAACCTGGAACACTGAAGCTTTCTTT

d_gene: NA
j_gene: TRBJ2-5
abundance: NA
v_gene: TRBV7-3
CDR3aa: CASSRDKQETQYF
CDR3nt: TGTGCCAGCAGCCGGGACAAGCAAGAGACCCAGTACTTC

d_gene: TRBD1
j_gene: TRBJ2-1
abundance: NA
v_gene: TRBV2
CDR3aa: CASKRDRGRNEQFF
CDR3nt: TGTGCCAGCAAACGGGACAGGGGGCGCAATGAGCAGTTCTTC

d_gene: TRBD1
j_gene: TRBJ1-2
abundance: NA
v_gene: TRBV7-9
CDR3aa: CASSLGGQRNYGYTF
CDR3nt: TGTGCCAGCAGCTTAGGGGGACAGAGAAACTATGGCTACACCTTC

d_gene: TRBD2
j_gene: TRBJ2-5
abundance: once
v_gene: TRBV24-1
CDR3aa: CATSDSGRAGGEETQYF
CDR3nt: TGTGCCACCAGTGATTCCGGACGAGCGGGGGGCGAAGAGACCCAGTACTTC

d_gene: NA
j_gene: TRBJ1-2
abundance: NA
v_gene: TRBV6-5
CDR3aa: CASSYELGAYGYTF
CDR3nt: TGTGCCAGCAGTTATGAGCTGGGGGCCTATGGCTACACCTTC

d_gene: NA
j_gene: TRBJ2-3
abundance: NA
v_gene: TRBV11-2
CDR3aa: CASSLYVGAADTQYF
CDR3nt: TGTGCCAGCAGCTTATACGTCGGAGCGGCAGATACGCAGTATTTT

d_gene: NA
j_gene: TRBJ1-5
abundance: few
v_gene: TRBV7-2
CDR3aa: CASSLDGGGSQPQHF
CDR3nt: TGTGCCAGCAGCTTAGATGGGGGAGGAAGCCAGCCCCAGCATTTT

d_gene: TRBD2
j_gene: TRBJ2-1
abundance: NA
v_gene: TRBV6-5
CDR3aa: CASSYSGLVGHNEQFF
CDR3nt: TGTGCCAGCAGTTACTCGGGACTAGTAGGCCACAATGAGCAGTTCTTC

d_gene: NA
j_gene: TRBJ1-5
abundance: NA
v_gene: TRBV19
CDR3aa: CASSIGSLASNQPQHF
CDR3nt: TGTGCCAGTAGTATAGGTAGCCTCGCTAGCAATCAGCCCCAGCATTTT

d_gene: NA
j_gene: TRBJ1-1
abundance: NA
v_gene: TRBV12-3/TRBV12-4
CDR3aa: CASSRQAGAFF
CDR3nt: TGTGCCAGCAGCAGACAGGCAGGAGCTTTCTTT

d_gene: NA
j_gene: TRBJ2-7
abundance: NA
v_gene: TRBV18
CDR3aa: CASSPTLAGSSYEQYF
CDR3nt: TGTGCCAGCTCACCTACATTGGCCGGGAGCTCCTACGAGCAGTACTTC

d_gene: NA
j_gene: TRBJ1-2
abundance: NA
v_gene: TRBV9
CDR3aa: CASSTVDSLNYGYTF
CDR3nt: TGTGCCAGCAGCACTGTGGACAGTTTAAACTATGGCTACACCTTC

d_gene: NA
j_gene: TRBJ1-1
abundance: NA
v_gene: TRBV18
CDR3aa: CASSPGNTEAFF
CDR3nt: TGTGCCAGCTCACCCGGGAACACTGAAGCTTTCTTT

d_gene: TRBD1
j_gene: TRBJ1-2
abundance: NA
v_gene: TRBV6-5
CDR3aa: CASRRTGAGYTF
CDR3nt: TGTGCCAGCAGGAGGACAGGGGCTGGCTACACCTTC

d_gene: TRBD2
j_gene: TRBJ2-3
abundance: NA
v_gene: TRBV2
CDR3aa: CASIMIEREMGNTQYF
CDR3nt: TGTGCCAGCATTATGATAGAGCGGGAGATGGGGAATACGCAGTATTTT

d_gene: TRBD2
j_gene: TRBJ2-1
abundance: NA
v_gene: TRBV27
CDR3aa: CASRQTSGGYNEQFF
CDR3nt: TGTGCCAGTAGGCAGACTAGCGGGGGATACAATGAGCAGTTCTTC

d_gene: TRBD1
j_gene: TRBJ2-7
abundance: once
v_gene: TRBV18
CDR3aa: CASSPGTGPYEQYF
CDR3nt: TGTGCCAGCTCACCGGGGACAGGACCCTACGAGCAGTACTTC